These T cell receptor beta chains were read from a single sample in a study of blood T cells in healthy people across ages. TCRdb ran MiXCR on the 5' RACE reads and lists one entry per CDR3 protein. Here the sample spans some 690,000 distinct CDR3 sequences, about 20% being singletons. What was sequenced was blood. These receptors were collected from a man aged 70 or older in good health. CDR3s include the opening cysteine and the closing phenylalanine or tryptophan. D genes are given only for firm matches. Rows give clone size only sometimes, using once, few, many, or a class for an expanded clone.

j_gene,abundance,len,d_gene,v_gene,CDR3aa,CDR3nt
TRBJ2-5,.,14,TRBD2,TRBV13,CASSPGTSEETQYF,TGTGCCAGCAGCCCCGGGACTAGCGAAGAGACCCAGTACTTC
TRBJ2-1,few,15,TRBD2,TRBV5-1,CASSSGTRTGNEQFF,TGCGCCAGCAGCTCCGGGACTAGAACTGGAAATGAGCAGTTCTTC
TRBJ2-3,.,16,TRBD1,TRBV6-1,CASSEARSGGIDTQYF,TGTGCCAGCAGTGAAGCCAGGTCAGGGGGAATAGATACGCAGTATTTT
TRBJ2-7,.,12,.,TRBV6-6,CASGEEAYEQYF,TGTGCCAGCGGGGAAGAAGCGTACGAGCAGTACTTC
TRBJ2-1,few,14,TRBD2,TRBV5-1,CASVLAGGVNEQFF,TGCGCCAGCGTTTTAGCGGGAGGGGTGAATGAGCAGTTCTTC
TRBJ2-3,.,17,TRBD1,TRBV6-1,CASSEVDRGDTTDTQYF,TGTGCCAGCAGTGAAGTGGACAGGGGGGATACCACAGATACGCAGTATTTT
TRBJ1-1,.,14,.,TRBV18,CASSPRSMNTEAFF,TGTGCCAGCTCACCACGGTCAATGAACACTGAAGCTTTCTTT
TRBJ2-3,few,15,TRBD1,TRBV2,CASSAPGQGTDTQYF,TGTGCCAGCAGCGCCCCGGGACAGGGCACAGATACGCAGTATTTT
TRBJ1-6,.,16,TRBD1,TRBV13,CASSYDRGLTNSPLHF,TGTGCCAGCAGCTACGACAGGGGGCTCACGAATTCACCCCTCCACTTT
TRBJ2-3,few,14,.,TRBV6-1,CASSEGWATDTQYF,TGTGCCAGCAGTGAAGGGTGGGCCACAGATACGCAGTATTTT
TRBJ1-1,.,11,.,TRBV18,CASSPEIEAFF,TGTGCCAGCTCACCAGAGATAGAAGCTTTCTTT
TRBJ2-3,once,14,.,TRBV7-3,CASSPGLGVNTQYF,TGTGCCAGCAGCCCCGGACTGGGGGTAAATACGCAGTATTTT
TRBJ1-4,.,14,.,TRBV5-1,CASRLLEGSEKLFF,TGCGCCAGCAGGCTACTTGAAGGTTCTGAAAAACTGTTTTTT
TRBJ2-5,many,12,.,TRBV20-1,CSARDEVETQYF,TGCAGTGCTAGAGATGAGGTAGAGACCCAGTACTTC
TRBJ2-5,.,16,.,TRBV7-2,CASSFSAGPKVETQYF,TGTGCCAGCAGCTTTTCAGCGGGCCCCAAGGTGGAGACCCAGTACTTC
TRBJ2-3,few,15,.,TRBV7-9,CASSLGRVAPDTQYF,TGTGCCAGCAGCCTGGGCAGGGTGGCCCCAGATACGCAGTATTTT
TRBJ2-5,.,12,.,TRBV20-1,CSAQADQETQYF,TGCAGTGCCCAAGCGGATCAAGAGACCCAGTACTTC